The source of this T cell receptor beta chain is a study of blood T cell repertoires in COVID-19. For the study at large: Collection of acute and convalescent COVID-19 samples took place in the United States, Italy and Spain. PBMCs, B-cell-depleted T cells, or T cells provided the cDNA or gDNA that made up the material.

Original methodology: It was from reference gene primer amplification that nucleated cell counts were estimated. The repertoire was sequenced with immunoSEQ multiplex PCR; TCRdb's copy has only in-frame clones and lacks some. That table is the source of V, J and clone size, and D and trimming were worked out from the DNA. The table records about 200,000 clones, about 85% of them present only once. The receptor comes from a man in his 60s with active or convalescent COVID-19. Sequenced sample: peripheral blood.

The chain's CDR3 is CASSTGVVEQYF. CDR3 sequence (DNA): TGTGCCAGCAGCACAGGGGTCGTCGAGCAGTACTTC. The chain recombines TRBV5-6 with TRBJ2-7; 7 bases are shared with TRBD1. This CDR3 has 12 residues. Germline V lookup: CDR1 SGHDT, CDR2 YYEEEE. V gave up 4 bases and J gave up 6 bases; unmatched junction bases: 4. Complete variable domain (other parts from reference TRBV5-6 and TRBJ2-7): DAGVTQSPTHLIKTRGQQVTLRCSPKSGHDTVSWYQQALGQGPQFIFQYYEEEERQRGNFPDRFSGHQFPNYSSELNVNALLLGDSALYLCASSTGVVEQYFGPGTRLTVT.